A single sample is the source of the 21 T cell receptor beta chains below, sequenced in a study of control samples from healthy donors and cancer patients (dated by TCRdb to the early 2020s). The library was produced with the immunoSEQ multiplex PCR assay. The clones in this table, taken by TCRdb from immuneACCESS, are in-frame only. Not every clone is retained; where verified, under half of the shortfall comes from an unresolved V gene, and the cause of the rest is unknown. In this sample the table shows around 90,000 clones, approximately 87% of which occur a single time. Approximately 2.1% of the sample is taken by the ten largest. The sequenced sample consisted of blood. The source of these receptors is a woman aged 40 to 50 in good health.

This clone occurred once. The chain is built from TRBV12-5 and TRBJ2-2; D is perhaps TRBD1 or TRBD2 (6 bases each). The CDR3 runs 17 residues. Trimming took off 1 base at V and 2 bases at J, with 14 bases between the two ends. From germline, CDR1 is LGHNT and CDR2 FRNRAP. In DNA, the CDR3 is TGTGCTAGTGGTTTGGGCGTGGGCGGGACAAACACCGGGGAGCTGTTTTTT. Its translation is CASGLGVGGTNTGELFF.

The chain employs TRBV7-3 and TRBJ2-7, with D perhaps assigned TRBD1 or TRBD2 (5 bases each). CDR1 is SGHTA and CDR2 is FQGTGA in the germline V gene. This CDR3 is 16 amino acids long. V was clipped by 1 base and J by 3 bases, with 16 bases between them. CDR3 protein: CASSLSLRDVYYEQYF. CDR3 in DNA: TGTGCCAGCAGCTTAAGCCTCCGGGACGTCTACTACGAGCAGTACTTC. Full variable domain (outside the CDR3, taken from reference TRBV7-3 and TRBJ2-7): GAGVSQTPSNKVTEKGKYVELRCDPISGHTALYWYRQSLGQGPEFLIYFQGTGAADDSGLPNDRFFAVRPEGSVSTLKIQRTERGDSAVYLCASSLSLRDVYYEQYFGPGTRLTVT.

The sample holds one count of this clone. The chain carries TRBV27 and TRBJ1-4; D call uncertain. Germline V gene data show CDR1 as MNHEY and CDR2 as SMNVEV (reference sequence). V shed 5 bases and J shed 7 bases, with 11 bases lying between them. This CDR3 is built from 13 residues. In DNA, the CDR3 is TGTGCCAGCAGTCCGGTGGAAGCTGAAAAACTGTTTTTT. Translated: CASSPVEAEKLFF.

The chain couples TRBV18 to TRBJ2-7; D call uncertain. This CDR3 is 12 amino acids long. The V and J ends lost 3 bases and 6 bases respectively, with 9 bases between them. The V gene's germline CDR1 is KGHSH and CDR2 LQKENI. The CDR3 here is CASSPLVGEQYF. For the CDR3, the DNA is TGTGCCAGCTCACCCCTTGTAGGCGAGCAGTACTTC.

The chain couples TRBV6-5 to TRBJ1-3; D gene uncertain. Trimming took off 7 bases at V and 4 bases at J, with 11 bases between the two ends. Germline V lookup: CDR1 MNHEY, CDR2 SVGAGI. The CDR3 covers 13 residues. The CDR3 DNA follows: TGTGCCAGCACCTGGGGTGGCGGAAACACCATATATTTT. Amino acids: CASTWGGGNTIYF.

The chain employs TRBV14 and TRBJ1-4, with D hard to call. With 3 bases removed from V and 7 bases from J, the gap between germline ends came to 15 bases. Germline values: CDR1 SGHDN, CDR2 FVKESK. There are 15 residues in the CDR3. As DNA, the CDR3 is TGTGCCAGCAGCCAGGGATCCTTCATAGGTGAAAAACTGTTTTTT. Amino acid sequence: CASSQGSFIGEKLFF.

The CDR3 bases are TGTGCCAGCAGCCCGGGACAGGGGGCTTATGGCTACACCTTC. Translating gives CASSPGQGAYGYTF. The chain has TRBV5-8 and TRBJ1-2; 12 nucleotides match TRBD1. The CDR3 is made up of 14 amino acids. With 4 bases clipped from V and 5 bases from J, the junction kept 3 bases outside the gene matches. Germline CDR1 SGHTS, CDR2 YDEGEE.

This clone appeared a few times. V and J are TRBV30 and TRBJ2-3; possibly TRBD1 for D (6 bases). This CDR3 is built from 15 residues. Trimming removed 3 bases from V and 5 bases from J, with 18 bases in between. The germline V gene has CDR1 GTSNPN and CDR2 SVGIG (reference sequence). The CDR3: CAWSTDRTDIDTQYF. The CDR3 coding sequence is TGTGCCTGGAGCACCGACCGGACAGATATAGATACGCAGTATTTT.

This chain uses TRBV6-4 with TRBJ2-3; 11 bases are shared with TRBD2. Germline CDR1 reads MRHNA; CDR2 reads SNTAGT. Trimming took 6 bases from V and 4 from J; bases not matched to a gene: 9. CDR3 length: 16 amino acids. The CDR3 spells CASSTSLAGGSDTQYF. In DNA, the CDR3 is TGTGCCAGCAGCACAAGTCTAGCGGGGGGTTCAGATACGCAGTATTTT.

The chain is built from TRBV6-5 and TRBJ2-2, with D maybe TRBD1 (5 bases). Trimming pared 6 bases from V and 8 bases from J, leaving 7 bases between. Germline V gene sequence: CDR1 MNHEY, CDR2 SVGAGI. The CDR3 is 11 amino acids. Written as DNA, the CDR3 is TGTGCCAGCAGCTACAGGGGGGAGCTGTTTTTT. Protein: CASSYRGELFF.

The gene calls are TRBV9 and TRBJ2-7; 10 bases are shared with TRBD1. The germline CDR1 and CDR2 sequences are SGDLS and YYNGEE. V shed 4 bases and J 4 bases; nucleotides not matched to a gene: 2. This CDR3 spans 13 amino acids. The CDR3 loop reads CASSTGQGYEQYF. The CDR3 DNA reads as TGTGCCAGCAGCACGGGACAGGGGTACGAGCAGTACTTC.

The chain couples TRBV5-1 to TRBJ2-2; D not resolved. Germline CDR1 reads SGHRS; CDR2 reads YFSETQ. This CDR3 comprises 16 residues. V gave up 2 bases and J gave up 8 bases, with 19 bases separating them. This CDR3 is CASSLFADRASGELFF. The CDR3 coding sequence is TGCGCCAGCAGCTTATTTGCGGACCGGGCGTCAGGGGAGCTGTTTTTT.

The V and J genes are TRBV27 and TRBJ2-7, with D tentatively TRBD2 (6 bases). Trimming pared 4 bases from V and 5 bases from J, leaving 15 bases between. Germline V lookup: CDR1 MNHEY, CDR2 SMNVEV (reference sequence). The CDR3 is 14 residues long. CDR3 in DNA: TGTGCCAGCAGTTGGACGGGGAGGATCGACGAGCAGTACTTC. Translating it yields CASSWTGRIDEQYF.

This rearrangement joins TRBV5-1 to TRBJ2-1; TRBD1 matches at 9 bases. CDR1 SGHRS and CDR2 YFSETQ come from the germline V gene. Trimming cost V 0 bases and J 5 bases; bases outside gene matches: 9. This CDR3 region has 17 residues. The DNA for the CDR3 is TGCGCCAGCAGCTTGGCCCCCCGACAGGGGGTTCACAATGAGCAGTTCTTC. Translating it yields CASSLAPRQGVHNEQFF.

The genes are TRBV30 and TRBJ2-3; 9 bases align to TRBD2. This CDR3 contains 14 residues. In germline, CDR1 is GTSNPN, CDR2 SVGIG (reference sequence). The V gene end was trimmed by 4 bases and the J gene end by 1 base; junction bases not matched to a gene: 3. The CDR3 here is CAWTGLARTDTQYF. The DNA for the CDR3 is TGTGCCTGGACGGGACTAGCCCGCACAGATACGCAGTATTTT.

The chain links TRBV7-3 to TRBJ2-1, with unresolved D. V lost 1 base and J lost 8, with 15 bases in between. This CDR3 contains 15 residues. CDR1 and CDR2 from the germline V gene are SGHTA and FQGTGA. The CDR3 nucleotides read TGTGCCAGCAGCTTAAGTTCTTCACCCGTCGATGAGCAGTTCTTC. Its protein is CASSLSSSPVDEQFF.

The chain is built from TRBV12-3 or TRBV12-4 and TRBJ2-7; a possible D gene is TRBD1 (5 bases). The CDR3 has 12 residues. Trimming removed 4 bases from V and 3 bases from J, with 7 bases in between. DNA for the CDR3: TGTGCCAGCAGTTGGACATACTACGAGCAGTACTTC. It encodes CASSWTYYEQYF.

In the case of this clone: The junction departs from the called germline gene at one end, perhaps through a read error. In DNA form, the CDR3 reads TGTGCCAGCAGCCAAGACCCCCACTTC. It codes for CASSQDPHF. The chain uses TRBV14 and TRBJ2-5, with no clear D. Germline CDR1 and CDR2: SGHDN and FVKESK. CDR3 length equals 9 residues.

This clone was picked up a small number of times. The CDR3 spells CASSVNREKNSPLHF. The CDR3 DNA follows: TGTGCCAGTAGTGTCAACAGGGAGAAGAATTCACCCCTCCACTTT. This chain connects TRBV19 to TRBJ1-6; D may be TRBD1 (6 bases). Trimming stripped 5 bases from V and 7 bases from J, with 15 bases between. CDR1 is LNHDA and CDR2 is SQIVND in the germline V gene (reference sequence). CDR3 length: 15 amino acids.

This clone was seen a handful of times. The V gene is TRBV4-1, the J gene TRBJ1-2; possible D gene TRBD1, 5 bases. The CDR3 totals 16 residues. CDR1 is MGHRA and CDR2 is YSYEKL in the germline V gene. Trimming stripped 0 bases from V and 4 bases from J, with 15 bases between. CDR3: CASSQESIGASYGYTF. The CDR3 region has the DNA TGCGCCAGCAGCCAAGAGTCGATCGGGGCGAGCTATGGCTACACCTTC.

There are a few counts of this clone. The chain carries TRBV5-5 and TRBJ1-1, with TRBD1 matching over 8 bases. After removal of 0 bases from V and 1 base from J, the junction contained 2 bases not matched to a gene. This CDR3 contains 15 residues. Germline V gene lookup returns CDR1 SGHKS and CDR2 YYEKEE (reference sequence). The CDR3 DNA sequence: TGTGCCAGCAGCTTGGCCGGGACAGGGAACACTGAAGCTTTCTTT. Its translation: CASSLAGTGNTEAFF.